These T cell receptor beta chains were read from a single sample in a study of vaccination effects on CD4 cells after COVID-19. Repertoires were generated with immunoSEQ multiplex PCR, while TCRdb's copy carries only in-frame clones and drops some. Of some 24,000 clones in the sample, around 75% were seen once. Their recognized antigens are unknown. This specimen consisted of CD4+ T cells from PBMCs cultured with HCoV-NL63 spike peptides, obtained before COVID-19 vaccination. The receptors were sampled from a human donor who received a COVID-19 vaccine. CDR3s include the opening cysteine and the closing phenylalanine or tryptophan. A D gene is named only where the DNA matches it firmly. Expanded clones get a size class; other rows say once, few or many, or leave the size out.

CDR3 DNA: TGCAGTGCTAGTAGAGGGGGCGCTGGCTATGGCTACACCTTC
CDR3 protein: CSASRGGAGYGYTF
J gene: TRBJ1-2
D gene: TRBD1
V gene: TRBV20-1
clone size: NA

CDR3 DNA: TGTGCCAGCAGCGTTGACAGGCCTATGGGGGCTGAAGCTTTCTTT
CDR3 protein: CASSVDRPMGAEAFF
J gene: TRBJ1-1
D gene: NA
V gene: TRBV2
clone size: NA

CDR3 DNA: TGTGCCAGCAGCTTACGTCCACAGGGGGGAGTGGGGCGTTATCAGCCCCAGCATTTT
CDR3 protein: CASSLRPQGGVGRYQPQHF
J gene: TRBJ1-5
D gene: TRBD1
V gene: TRBV7-2
clone size: few

CDR3 DNA: TGCGCCAGCAGCTTGGTCCCACCGGGACAGGGGACGGAGGAAAAACTGTTTTTT
CDR3 protein: CASSLVPPGQGTEEKLFF
J gene: TRBJ1-4
D gene: TRBD1
V gene: TRBV5-1
clone size: NA

CDR3 DNA: TGTGCCAGCAGCCAGGGGAGACGCGGCTACGAGCAGTACTTC
CDR3 protein: CASSQGRRGYEQYF
J gene: TRBJ2-7
D gene: NA
V gene: TRBV5-4
clone size: NA

CDR3 DNA: TGTGCCAGCAGCGCAACTAGCGGGGGGGCCTCGGAGACCCAGTACTTC
CDR3 protein: CASSATSGGASETQYF
J gene: TRBJ2-5
D gene: TRBD2
V gene: TRBV5-4
clone size: NA

CDR3 DNA: TGTGCCAGCAGCCCTCAGGGAGATGAGCAGTTCTTC
CDR3 protein: CASSPQGDEQFF
J gene: TRBJ2-1
D gene: NA
V gene: TRBV11-3
clone size: NA

CDR3 DNA: TGTGCCAGCAGCCAAGAAGCCTCTACTAATTCACCCCTCCACTTT
CDR3 protein: CASSQEASTNSPLHF
J gene: TRBJ1-6
D gene: NA
V gene: TRBV4-2
clone size: NA

CDR3 DNA: TGTGCCAGTACCACCGTTTTGACAAGGGACAGATCCCTTTATGAGCAGTTCTTC
CDR3 protein: CASTTVLTRDRSLYEQFF
J gene: TRBJ2-1
D gene: TRBD1
V gene: TRBV19
clone size: NA

CDR3 DNA: TGTGCCAGCAGCCGACAAGATTATAATGAGCAGTTCTTC
CDR3 protein: CASSRQDYNEQFF
J gene: TRBJ2-1
D gene: NA
V gene: TRBV12-3/TRBV12-4
clone size: NA

CDR3 DNA: TGTGCCAGTATTGGACAGGGATACTATGGCTACACCTTC
CDR3 protein: CASIGQGYYGYTF
J gene: TRBJ1-2
D gene: TRBD1
V gene: TRBV19
clone size: NA

CDR3 DNA: TGTGCCAGCAGCTTAGCGACTAGCGGGGACCCTCTGGACGAGCAGTACTTC
CDR3 protein: CASSLATSGDPLDEQYF
J gene: TRBJ2-7
D gene: TRBD2
V gene: TRBV7-8
clone size: NA

CDR3 DNA: TGCAGCGTTTTAGCGGGGGTGCACACCTACGAGCAGTACTTC
CDR3 protein: CSVLAGVHTYEQYF
J gene: TRBJ2-7
D gene: TRBD2
V gene: TRBV29-1
clone size: NA

CDR3 DNA: TGTGCCAGCAACGACAGGGGAAATTCACCCCTCCACTTT
CDR3 protein: CASNDRGNSPLHF
J gene: TRBJ1-6
D gene: TRBD1
V gene: TRBV12-3/TRBV12-4
clone size: NA

CDR3 DNA: TGTGCCAGCAGCGAGGGGAGACGGATGAACACTGAAGCTTTCTTT
CDR3 protein: CASSEGRRMNTEAFF
J gene: TRBJ1-1
D gene: NA
V gene: TRBV7-9
clone size: NA

CDR3 DNA: TGTGCCAGCACCCCCCGTTGGGAGACAGGTGGAAACACCATATATTTT
CDR3 protein: CASTPRWETGGNTIYF
J gene: TRBJ1-3
D gene: NA
V gene: TRBV5-5
clone size: NA

CDR3 DNA: TGTGCCAGCAGCCCGACTTTAGCGGGACAGTACAATGAGCAGTTCTTC
CDR3 protein: CASSPTLAGQYNEQFF
J gene: TRBJ2-1
D gene: NA
V gene: TRBV7-9
clone size: once

CDR3 DNA: TGTGCCATCAGTGAGAATCCCCGGGACACGATTTCCTACAATGAGCAGTTCTTC
CDR3 protein: CAISENPRDTISYNEQFF
J gene: TRBJ2-1
D gene: NA
V gene: TRBV10-3
clone size: few

CDR3 DNA: TGTGCCAGCAGCTTGGGACCCAGGGGACTGGGAGGAAACACCATATATTTT
CDR3 protein: CASSLGPRGLGGNTIYF
J gene: TRBJ1-3
D gene: NA
V gene: TRBV5-6
clone size: NA

CDR3 DNA: TGCGCCAGCAGCTTGGTACCGGGACAGAAAAACACTGAAGCTTTCTTT
CDR3 protein: CASSLVPGQKNTEAFF
J gene: TRBJ1-1
D gene: TRBD1
V gene: TRBV5-1
clone size: NA

CDR3 DNA: TGTGCCAGCAGCTTATACGGGGGGGGAGGCGAGCAGTACTTC
CDR3 protein: CASSLYGGGGEQYF
J gene: TRBJ2-7
D gene: TRBD2
V gene: TRBV7-9
clone size: NA

CDR3 DNA: TGCGCCAGCAGCCAAGGGCAGGTTTATGGCTACACCTTC
CDR3 protein: CASSQGQVYGYTF
J gene: TRBJ1-2
D gene: NA
V gene: TRBV4-1
clone size: NA

CDR3 DNA: TGTGCCAGCAAAACAGGTTCTGGCAATTCACCCCTCCACTTT
CDR3 protein: CASKTGSGNSPLHF
J gene: TRBJ1-6
D gene: NA
V gene: TRBV2
clone size: NA

CDR3 DNA: TGTGCCAGCAGCTTCATCCCCCGACAGGGCAATCAGCCCCAGCATTTT
CDR3 protein: CASSFIPRQGNQPQHF
J gene: TRBJ1-5
D gene: NA
V gene: TRBV5-5
clone size: few

CDR3 DNA: TGTGCCAGTAGTATAGACTATAACAGGGGGTTGCAGTTCTTC
CDR3 protein: CASSIDYNRGLQFF
J gene: TRBJ2-1
D gene: TRBD1
V gene: TRBV19
clone size: once

CDR3 DNA: TGCGCCAGCAGCTTGGGTGACAGCACAGATACGCAGTATTTT
CDR3 protein: CASSLGDSTDTQYF
J gene: TRBJ2-3
D gene: NA
V gene: TRBV5-1
clone size: once

CDR3 DNA: TGTGCCAGCAGCCACCCGGGACTAGCCCGCATCGAGCAGTACTTC
CDR3 protein: CASSHPGLARIEQYF
J gene: TRBJ2-7
D gene: TRBD2
V gene: TRBV3-1/TRBV3-2
clone size: NA

CDR3 DNA: TGTGCCAGTATACGGACAGGGGGTGCTGTCACCGGGGAGCTGTTTTTT
CDR3 protein: CASIRTGGAVTGELFF
J gene: TRBJ2-2
D gene: TRBD1
V gene: TRBV19
clone size: NA

CDR3 DNA: TGTGCCAGCAGCCAAGATTCGGTAAGTCAGCCCCAGCATTTT
CDR3 protein: CASSQDSVSQPQHF
J gene: TRBJ1-5
D gene: NA
V gene: TRBV3-1/TRBV3-2
clone size: few

CDR3 DNA: TGTGCCAGCAGCCCGACGGGACTAGCGGGGGTTTCCTACTACAATGAGCAGTTCTTC
CDR3 protein: CASSPTGLAGVSYYNEQFF
J gene: TRBJ2-1
D gene: TRBD2
V gene: TRBV9
clone size: once

CDR3 DNA: TGTGCCAGCAGTTACTCTTGGACTAGCGGCCCCTACGAGCAGTACTTC
CDR3 protein: CASSYSWTSGPYEQYF
J gene: TRBJ2-7
D gene: TRBD2
V gene: TRBV6-5
clone size: once

CDR3 DNA: TGTGCCAGCAGCCCCGACCGGGACAGGGGCCACGAGCAGTACTTC
CDR3 protein: CASSPDRDRGHEQYF
J gene: TRBJ2-7
D gene: TRBD1
V gene: TRBV7-6
clone size: NA

CDR3 DNA: TGTGCCAGCAGCCCCCGACTAGCGGGAGAAACTTACAATGAGCAGTTCTTC
CDR3 protein: CASSPRLAGETYNEQFF
J gene: TRBJ2-1
D gene: TRBD2
V gene: TRBV7-2
clone size: NA

CDR3 DNA: TGTGCCAGCAGTTTACAGGGTCCTCCGGGCTCCTACGAGCAGTACTTC
CDR3 protein: CASSLQGPPGSYEQYF
J gene: TRBJ2-7
D gene: NA
V gene: TRBV6-5
clone size: once

CDR3 DNA: TGTGCCAGCAGTTATCCGGGGCAGGCTAGCGGGATGACCTACGAGCAGTACTTC
CDR3 protein: CASSYPGQASGMTYEQYF
J gene: TRBJ2-7
D gene: TRBD2
V gene: TRBV6-2/TRBV6-3
clone size: NA

CDR3 DNA: TGTGCCAGCAGTGCTCAGGGGCGGAGCGGAAATGAGCAGTTCTTC
CDR3 protein: CASSAQGRSGNEQFF
J gene: TRBJ2-1
D gene: NA
V gene: TRBV6-4
clone size: few

CDR3 DNA: TGTGCCAGCAGTTACACAGGGTACACTAACACTGAAGCTTTCTTT
CDR3 protein: CASSYTGYTNTEAFF
J gene: TRBJ1-1
D gene: NA
V gene: TRBV6-5
clone size: once

CDR3 DNA: TGTGCCAGTAAACGACAGGGTAGTGGCTATGGCTACACCTTC
CDR3 protein: CASKRQGSGYGYTF
J gene: TRBJ1-2
D gene: TRBD1
V gene: TRBV5-4
clone size: NA

CDR3 DNA: TGTGCCAGCAGTTACGACAGGAACTATGGCTACACCTTC
CDR3 protein: CASSYDRNYGYTF
J gene: TRBJ1-2
D gene: NA
V gene: TRBV6-5
clone size: NA

CDR3 DNA: TGTGCCAGCAGCTTGGAGCCTAGCGGGTTCGAATTAAGCTACGAGCAGTACTTC
CDR3 protein: CASSLEPSGFELSYEQYF
J gene: TRBJ2-7
D gene: TRBD2
V gene: TRBV5-4
clone size: NA

CDR3 DNA: TGTGCCAGCTCATCGGACATGAACACTGAAGCTTTCTTT
CDR3 protein: CASSSDMNTEAFF
J gene: TRBJ1-1
D gene: NA
V gene: TRBV18
clone size: once

CDR3 DNA: TGTGCCAGCAGCCCTGGGACAGGGAATCAGCCCCAGCATTTT
CDR3 protein: CASSPGTGNQPQHF
J gene: TRBJ1-5
D gene: TRBD1
V gene: TRBV4-2
clone size: NA

CDR3 DNA: TGTGCCTGGAGTGTAAAGGAAAAACTGTTTTTT
CDR3 protein: CAWSVKEKLFF
J gene: TRBJ1-4
D gene: NA
V gene: TRBV30
clone size: NA

CDR3 DNA: TGCGCCAGCAGTGGTGCGGGAGGGCCATCCGGGGAGCTGTTTTTT
CDR3 protein: CASSGAGGPSGELFF
J gene: TRBJ2-2
D gene: TRBD2
V gene: TRBV10-2
clone size: NA